The 4 T cell receptor beta chains listed next were all sequenced from one sample in a study of beta chain features in type 1 diabetes. Whole-study results and caveats: A moderate, significant TCRB CDR3 shortening appeared in type 1 diabetes across four CD4+ subsets.

No antigen is known for these receptors. As every portion of the isolated RNA was reverse transcribed, the sequencing read expressed TCRB transcripts. TCRdb keeps only in-frame clones here, not all; method: immunoSEQ multiplex PCR. The profile shows 300,000 to 450,000 clones, around 13% of them singletons. The sample comprised naive CD4+ T cells from blood. All receptors derive from a woman aged 18-30 years with type 1 diabetes.

The chain uses TRBV28 and TRBJ2-1; 16 bases are shared with TRBD2. The V segment lost 7 bases and the J segment 6 bases; nucleotides outside the gene matches: 12. Germline CDR1 reads MDHEN; CDR2 reads SYDVKM. This CDR3 is 18 amino acids long. CDR3 sequence: CASTSAPGLAGGPNEQFF. The CDR3 DNA is TGTGCCAGCACCTCAGCCCCGGGACTAGCGGGAGGGCCCAATGAGCAGTTCTTC.

This clone was detected only a few times. J is TRBJ1-4 and V is TRBV14; D is unclear. V lost 4 bases and J 7 bases, leaving 16 bases between the germline ends. The CDR3 totals 15 residues. Germline V gives CDR1 SGHDN, CDR2 FVKESK. The CDR3 DNA is TGTGCCAGCAGCCGCGTCCGCTCTGCGAGTGAAAAACTGTTTTTT. Translated, it gives CASSRVRSASEKLFF. The full variable domain, rest sourced from reference TRBV14 and TRBJ1-4, is EAGVTQFPSHSVIEKGQTVTLRCDPISGHDNLYWYRRVMGKEIKFLLHFVKESKQDESGMPNNRFLAERTGGTYSTLKVQPAELEDSGVYFCASSRVRSASEKLFFGSGTQLSVL.

In this sample, this clone turned up a few times. The J gene is TRBJ1-2, the V gene TRBV7-9; possible D gene TRBD1, 5 bases. CDR1 is SEHNR, CDR2 FQNEAQ, per germline (reference sequence). V lost 2 bases and J lost 6, with 10 bases in between. This CDR3 is built from 13 residues. The CDR3 is CASSLRGGDGYTF. The CDR3 DNA is TGTGCCAGCAGCTTACGGGGCGGGGATGGCTACACCTTC.

The chain is built from TRBV6-5 and TRBJ2-2; tentatively, D is TRBD2 (7 bases). Germline lookup yields CDR1 MNHEY and CDR2 SVGAGI. Trimming cost V 2 bases and J 4 bases, with 8 bases left between them. The CDR3 sequence is 14 residues long. CDR3 sequence reads: CASSYRGGTGELFF. Written as DNA, the CDR3 is TGTGCCAGCAGTTACAGGGGGGGCACCGGGGAGCTGTTTTTT.